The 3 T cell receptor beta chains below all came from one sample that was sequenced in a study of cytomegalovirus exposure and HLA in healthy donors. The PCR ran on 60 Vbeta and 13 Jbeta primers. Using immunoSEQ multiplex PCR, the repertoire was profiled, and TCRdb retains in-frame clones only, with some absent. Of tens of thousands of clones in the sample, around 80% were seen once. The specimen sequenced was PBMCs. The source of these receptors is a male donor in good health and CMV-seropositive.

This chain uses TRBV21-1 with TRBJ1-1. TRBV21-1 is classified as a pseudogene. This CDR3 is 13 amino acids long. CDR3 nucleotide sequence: TGTGCCAGCAGCAAAAATCCGGAGCCGGGGTGGCTCTTT. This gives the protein CASSKNPEPGWLF.

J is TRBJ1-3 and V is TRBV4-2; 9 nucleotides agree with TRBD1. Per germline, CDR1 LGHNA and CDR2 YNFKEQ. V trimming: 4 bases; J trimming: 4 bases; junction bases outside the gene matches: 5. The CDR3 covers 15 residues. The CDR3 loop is CASSRGQGEGNTIYF. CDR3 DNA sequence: TGTGCCAGCAGCCGGGGACAGGGAGAAGGAAACACCATATATTTT.

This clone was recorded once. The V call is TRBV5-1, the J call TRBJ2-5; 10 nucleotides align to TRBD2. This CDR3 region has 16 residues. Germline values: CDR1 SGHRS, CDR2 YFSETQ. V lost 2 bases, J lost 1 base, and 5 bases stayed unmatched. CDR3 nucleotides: TGCGCCAGCAGCTTAACAGCGGGGGGGGGCCAAGAGACCCAGTACTTC. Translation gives CASSLTAGGGQETQYF.